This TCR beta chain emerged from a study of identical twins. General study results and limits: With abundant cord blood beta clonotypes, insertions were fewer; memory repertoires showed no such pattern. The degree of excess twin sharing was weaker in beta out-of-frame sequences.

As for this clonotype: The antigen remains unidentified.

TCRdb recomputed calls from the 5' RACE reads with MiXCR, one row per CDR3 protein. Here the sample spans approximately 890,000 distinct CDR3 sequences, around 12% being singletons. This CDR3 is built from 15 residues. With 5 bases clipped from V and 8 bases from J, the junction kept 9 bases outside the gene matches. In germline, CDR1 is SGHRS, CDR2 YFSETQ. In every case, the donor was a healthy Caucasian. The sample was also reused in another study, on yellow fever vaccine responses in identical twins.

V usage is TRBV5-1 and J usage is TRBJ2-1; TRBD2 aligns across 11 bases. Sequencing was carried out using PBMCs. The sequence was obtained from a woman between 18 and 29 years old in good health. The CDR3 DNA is TGCGCCAGCAGTAGCGGGGGGGCCGGGTTGGATGAGCAGTTCTTC. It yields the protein CASSSGGAGLDEQFF.